The clone carrying this T cell receptor (beta chain) was detected many times. This specimen comes from a study of neurological immune-mediated disorders. For the sorted libraries, roughly 1.1 million CD4+ or CD8+ T cells were used. TCRdb reanalysed the 5' RACE reads using MiXCR and keeps one entry per CDR3 protein. Of about 14,000 distinct CDR3 sequences listed, approximately 7.6% are singletons. CDR3 length: 17 residues. CDR1 is MGHRA, CDR2 YSYEKL, per germline. The junction had 8 bases not matched to a gene; V was cut back by 4 bases and J by 4 bases. The sequenced sample consisted of CD8+ T cells from blood. This chain joins TRBV4-1 and TRBJ2-7; 15 nucleotides align to TRBD2. This clonotype was sampled from a woman in her thirties or forties in good health. As DNA, the CDR3 is TGCGCCAGCAGCCCCTATGGACTAGCGGGAGGGCCATACGAGCAGTACTTC. As protein: CASSPYGLAGGPYEQYF.